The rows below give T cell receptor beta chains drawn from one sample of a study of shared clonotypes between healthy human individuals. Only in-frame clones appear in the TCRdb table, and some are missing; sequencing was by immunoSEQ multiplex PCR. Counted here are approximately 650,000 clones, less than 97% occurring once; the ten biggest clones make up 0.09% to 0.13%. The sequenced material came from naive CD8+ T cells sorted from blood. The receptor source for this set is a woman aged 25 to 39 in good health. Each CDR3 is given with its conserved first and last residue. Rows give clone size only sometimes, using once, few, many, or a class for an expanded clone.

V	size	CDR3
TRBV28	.	CASSFSGQPYNEQFF
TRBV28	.	CASSFWLNEQFF
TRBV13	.	CASSLPGRMELFF
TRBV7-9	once	CARKTEHQPQHF
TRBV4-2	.	CASSQDSSNTDTQYF
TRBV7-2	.	CASSSTGPSQPQHF
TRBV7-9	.	CASSGQGTAEAFF
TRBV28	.	CASSLTLSDNQPQHF
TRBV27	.	CASSSQGGFYGYTF
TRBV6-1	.	CASSETGHSYEQYF